The rows below give T cell receptor beta chains drawn from one sample of a study of blood T cell repertoires in COVID-19. Method: immunoSEQ multiplex PCR; TCRdb's copy keeps in-frame clones and lacks some. The profile shows 250,000 or so clones, 88% of them singletons. The material sequenced was peripheral blood. These receptors originate from a woman aged 40 to 49 who had recovered from COVID-19. CDR3s include the opening cysteine and the closing phenylalanine or tryptophan. A D gene is named only where the DNA matches it firmly. For some rows the clone size is stated as once, few or many, or as a class when expanded; others skip it.

J gene	clone size	V gene	D gene	CDR3 DNA	CDR3 protein
TRBJ1-2	-	TRBV19	-	TGTGCCAGTAGGGGAGCTCTGGGCGGCTACACCTTC	CASRGALGGYTF
TRBJ1-6	-	TRBV6-5	-	TGTGCCACCGACCGGAGCTCCTATAATTCACCCCTCCACTTT	CATDRSSYNSPLHF
TRBJ1-2	-	TRBV28	-	TGTGCCAGCAGTTTAGTCCGTCAGGAAAACTATGGCTACACCTTC	CASSLVRQENYGYTF
TRBJ1-5	-	TRBV19	-	TGTGCCAGTAGTATAGGGGGCCAGGGTAAGCGGCCCCAGCATTTT	CASSIGGQGKRPQHF
TRBJ1-2	-	TRBV5-4	-	TGTGCCAGCAGCCCGGGGGGGCCGGGGAGTCGTGGCTACACCTTC	CASSPGGPGSRGYTF
TRBJ2-2	-	TRBV27	-	TGTGCCAGCGCCCCCGGAACACGGGCCAGGGGCGGGGAGCTGTTTTTT	CASAPGTRARGGELFF
TRBJ1-2	-	TRBV7-2	-	TGTGCCAGCAGCTTAGGGGGGCGAGGCGGCTATGGCTACACCTTC	CASSLGGRGGYGYTF
TRBJ2-1	-	TRBV3-1/TRBV3-2	TRBD2	TGTGCCAGCAGCCCCAACCCGGGCGGGAGGACCTCCTACAATGAGCAGTTCTTC	CASSPNPGGRTSYNEQFF
TRBJ1-2	-	TRBV30	-	TGTGCCTGGAGTGCCAGGTATGGCTACACCTTC	CAWSARYGYTF
TRBJ1-4	-	TRBV4-2	-	TGTGCCAGCAGCCAAGGTGCGGGGGGCGCGGGTGAAAAACTGTTTTTT	CASSQGAGGAGEKLFF
TRBJ2-4	-	TRBV23-1	TRBD2	TGCGCCAGCAGTCCTGGGGAGGGACTAGCCAAAAACATTCAGTACTTC	CASSPGEGLAKNIQYF
TRBJ1-2	-	TRBV28	TRBD1	TGTGCCAGCAGACCGGGACAGGCCCCCTATGGCTACACCTTC	CASRPGQAPYGYTF
TRBJ1-3	-	TRBV7-2	TRBD1	TGTGCCAGCAGCCCAGGGGGAGCTGGAAACACCATATATTTT	CASSPGGAGNTIYF
TRBJ2-2	once	TRBV12-3/TRBV12-4	TRBD2	TGTGCCAGCAGCGCGGGAGGCACCGGGGAGCTGTTTTTT	CASSAGGTGELFF
TRBJ1-2	once	TRBV6-5	-	TGTGCCAGCAGGTCCCTCGGGGGAGTAAATAGCTACACCTTC	CASRSLGGVNSYTF
TRBJ1-2	once	TRBV4-3	TRBD1	TGCGCCAGCAGCCCGCGGACAGGGGGCATCTATGGCTACACCTTC	CASSPRTGGIYGYTF
TRBJ2-7	-	TRBV7-2	TRBD1	TGTGCCAGCAGCCCAGACAGGGGGTCGTGGTACGAGCAGTACTTC	CASSPDRGSWYEQYF
TRBJ2-7	-	TRBV10-3	TRBD2	TGTGCCATCAGTGGGATCACTAGCGGGAGCTCCTACGAGCAGTACTTC	CAISGITSGSSYEQYF
TRBJ1-5	once	TRBV6-5	-	TGTGCCAGCAGCCCCCAGGGGTATAGCAATCAGCCCCAGCATTTT	CASSPQGYSNQPQHF
TRBJ1-1	-	TRBV6-4	-	TGTGCCAGCAGACCCACAGGTGGCACTGAAGCTTTCTTT	CASRPTGGTEAFF
TRBJ2-3	-	TRBV19	-	TGTGCCAGTAGTATAAGAGCGGGCACAGATACGCAGTATTTT	CASSIRAGTDTQYF
TRBJ1-4	-	TRBV5-1	TRBD1	TGCGCCAGCAGCCAAGGCACGGGACAGGGTAATGAAAAACTGTTTTTT	CASSQGTGQGNEKLFF
TRBJ2-3	-	TRBV6-2/TRBV6-3	TRBD2	TGTGCCAGCAGCCTGCGGACTAGCGGGTTCCCTACGCAGTATTTT	CASSLRTSGFPTQYF
TRBJ1-2	once	TRBV7-2	TRBD1	TGTGCCAGCAGCTCGTTACAGGGGATGGATGGCTACACCTTC	CASSSLQGMDGYTF
TRBJ1-2	few	TRBV27	-	TGTGCCAGCAGCGGCCGGGAAGCCGGTTATGGCTACACCTTC	CASSGREAGYGYTF
TRBJ2-3	-	TRBV9	TRBD2	TGTGCCAGCAGCGTCCGGGCGGGAGGGCCGGGGGATACGCAGTATTTT	CASSVRAGGPGDTQYF
TRBJ1-5	-	TRBV1	-	TGCACCAGCAGCCAAGGTAGAACCCCCGGTCCGAGCAATCAGCCCCAGCATTTT	CTSSQGRTPGPSNQPQHF
TRBJ2-2	-	TRBV5-6	TRBD1	TGTGCCAGCAGCCCCCAGGGGGCTGGCGGGGAGCTGTTTTTT	CASSPQGAGGELFF
TRBJ2-1	-	TRBV7-2	TRBD2	TGTGCCAGCAGCTTCGCCCCCGGGGGCGGGAGGGGATCCTACAATGAGCAGTTCTTC	CASSFAPGGGRGSYNEQFF
TRBJ1-6	-	TRBV6-1	-	TGTGCCAGCAGTGATGGGGGGGGGATCCCCCTCCACTTT	CASSDGGGIPLHF
TRBJ2-1	-	TRBV5-1	TRBD2	TGCGCCAGCAGCTTGGGGACTAGCCACGACGGTGAGCAGTTCTTC	CASSLGTSHDGEQFF
TRBJ1-4	-	TRBV13	-	TGTGCCAGCAGCCCCCTTAGGGGGAGGGATGAAAAACTGTTTTTT	CASSPLRGRDEKLFF
TRBJ2-4	-	TRBV6-2/TRBV6-3	TRBD1	TGTGCCAGCAGTAACAGCCACCCAGGACAGGGGGTAAACATTCAGTACTTC	CASSNSHPGQGVNIQYF
TRBJ2-3	-	TRBV29-1	TRBD2	TGCAGCCCCCGGGTCCTAGCGGGAACGGCCCGAGATACGCAGTATTTT	CSPRVLAGTARDTQYF
TRBJ1-1	-	TRBV19	TRBD1	TGTGCCAGTAGTTGGGGGACAGAGAACACTGAAGCTTTCTTT	CASSWGTENTEAFF
TRBJ2-1	-	TRBV7-7	-	TGTGCCAGCAGCTTAGCGCACGGTGTTAATGAGCAGTTCTTC	CASSLAHGVNEQFF
TRBJ1-5	-	TRBV27	-	TGTGCCAGCAGTCCCAGTCCGTATAGCAATCAGCCCCAGCATTTT	CASSPSPYSNQPQHF
TRBJ1-5	few	TRBV6-5	-	TGTGCCAGCAGACAGGTTAACAATCAGCCCCAGCATTTT	CASRQVNNQPQHF
TRBJ1-1	-	TRBV7-9	-	TGTGCCAGCAGCTTACAAGGAGCGGCGAACACTGAAGCTTTCTTT	CASSLQGAANTEAFF
TRBJ1-3	-	TRBV6-5	-	TGTGCCAGCATCCCCAGGACAGGAAACACCATATATTTT	CASIPRTGNTIYF
TRBJ2-3	once	TRBV18	TRBD1	TGTGCCAGCTCACCAGGACAGGGGGCCGGATGGGATACGCAGTATTTT	CASSPGQGAGWDTQYF
TRBJ2-7	-	TRBV4-3	TRBD2	TGCGCCAGCAGCCAAGGGGCTAGCGGCGACTCCTACGAGCAGTACTTC	CASSQGASGDSYEQYF
TRBJ1-2	once	TRBV10-3	-	TGTGCCATCAGTGAGGGGAGGGGAGGCTACACCTTC	CAISEGRGGYTF
TRBJ1-1	-	TRBV3-1/TRBV3-2	-	TGTGCCAGCAGCCAATTTGGACAGCATGAAGCTTTCTTT	CASSQFGQHEAFF
TRBJ1-5	-	TRBV7-2	-	TGTGCCAGCAGCTTTCTCGGGGGGAATCAGCCCCAGCATTTT	CASSFLGGNQPQHF
TRBJ2-2	-	TRBV6-5	TRBD1	TGTGCCAGCAGTTACACACAGGGGACCGGGGAGCTGTTTTTT	CASSYTQGTGELFF
TRBJ1-1	once	TRBV6-5	-	TGTGCCAGCAGCCACCCCACACCGAACACTGAAGCTTTCTTT	CASSHPTPNTEAFF
TRBJ1-4	-	TRBV7-9	-	TGTGCCAGCAGCCCGTACCTAGCAACTAATGAAAAACTGTTTTTT	CASSPYLATNEKLFF
TRBJ2-5	-	TRBV27	TRBD1	TGTGCCAGCAGCGACAGGGGCGGGGAGACCCAGTACTTC	CASSDRGGETQYF
TRBJ1-4	-	TRBV5-5	-	TGTGCCAGCAGCCCCGGGACACTCAATGAAAAACTGTTTTTT	CASSPGTLNEKLFF
TRBJ2-1	-	TRBV21-1	-	TGTGCCAGCAGCAAATGGGGGACAGGGCCCTCGGACGGCTACAATGAGCAGTTCTTC	CASSKWGTGPSDGYNEQFF
TRBJ2-1	-	TRBV14	-	TGTGCCAGCAGCCAAGACACAGCGGTGACCTACAATGAGCAGTTCTTC	CASSQDTAVTYNEQFF
TRBJ2-1	-	TRBV9	-	TGTGCCAGCAGCCCTCCGGGACTCCCCTACAATGAGCAGTTCTTC	CASSPPGLPYNEQFF
TRBJ2-2	-	TRBV4-3	TRBD2	TGCGCCAGCAGCCGACTAGCGCAGAACACCGGGGAGCTGTTTTTT	CASSRLAQNTGELFF
TRBJ1-2	-	TRBV11-3	TRBD1	TGTGCCAGCAGCTACAGGGGAGAAGGGAAGGGCTACACCTTC	CASSYRGEGKGYTF
TRBJ1-3	-	TRBV7-2	TRBD1	TGTGCCAGCAGCTGGGACAGCTCTGGAAACACCATATATTTT	CASSWDSSGNTIYF
TRBJ2-5	-	TRBV13	-	TGTGCCAGCAGCTTAGCTCACCAAGAGACCCAGTACTTC	CASSLAHQETQYF
TRBJ1-4	few	TRBV11-3	TRBD1	TGTGCCAGCAGCTTCTCCGGGCCGGGACAGGGGTATGAAAAACTGTTTTTT	CASSFSGPGQGYEKLFF
TRBJ2-1	few	TRBV3-1/TRBV3-2	TRBD2	TGTGCCAGCAGCCCACGGACTAGCGGGAGGGCCGGGGAGCAGTTCTTC	CASSPRTSGRAGEQFF